The clone carrying this T cell receptor beta chain was recorded only once. Its antigen is undetermined. These data are taken from a study of OX40 agonist ivuxolimab in advanced cancers. Assay: immunoSEQ multiplex PCR; the TCRdb copy retains only in-frame clones and omits some. The table shows fewer than 25,000 clones, with less than 90% occurring only once. Trimming left V 4 bases short and J 2 bases short, with 4 bases between. Looked up from germline, CDR1 is SQVTM and CDR2 is ANQGSEA. The CDR3 length is 11 residues. Study-wide points: What antigens the expanded peripheral T cells recognized was never established. Expanded clones were, on average, more numerous among CD8+ T cells than CD4+.

The sample here was CD4+ or CD8+ T cells sorted from blood, taken in a trial of the OX40 agonist ivuxolimab. The genes are TRBV29-1 and TRBJ2-3; unclear D gene. This TCR came from an adult with an advanced solid tumor such as melanoma, head and neck, liver or kidney cancer. This CDR3 reads CSVVDTDTQYF. Here the CDR3 DNA reads TGCAGCGTTGTTGACACAGATACGCAGTATTTT.